The clone carrying this T cell receptor beta chain was seen more than once but under ten times. What it binds is unknown. What was sequenced were expressed TCRB transcripts, since all of the isolated RNA had been reverse transcribed. Sequenced by immunoSEQ multiplex PCR; TCRdb stores in-frame clones only, minus some. The sample carries under 950,000 clones, about a sixth recorded once. Germline assignment: CDR1 MGHRA and CDR2 YSYEKL. The CDR3 spans 15 residues. The V gene end was trimmed by 2 bases and the J gene end by 4 bases; junction bases not matched to a gene: 7. The sample belongs to a study of beta chain features in type 1 diabetes. Study-level findings and limits: When cDNA is sequenced, cells with high TCR expression could be over-represented.

Every participating donor gave one draw, a heparinised blood sample averaging around 120 mL. CD45RO/CCR7/CD25/CD127/CD95/CD27 staining was used to isolate CD4+ naive, central memory, regulatory and stem cell-like memory cells by sorting. Sequenced material: naive CD4+ T cells from blood. This receptor was taken from a woman younger than 35 in good health. V and J are TRBV4-1 and TRBJ2-5; 7 positions agree with TRBD2. The CDR3 sequence: CASSQIGLVGETQYF. CDR3 DNA sequence: TGCGCCAGCAGCCAAATAGGACTAGTCGGAGAGACCCAGTACTTC.